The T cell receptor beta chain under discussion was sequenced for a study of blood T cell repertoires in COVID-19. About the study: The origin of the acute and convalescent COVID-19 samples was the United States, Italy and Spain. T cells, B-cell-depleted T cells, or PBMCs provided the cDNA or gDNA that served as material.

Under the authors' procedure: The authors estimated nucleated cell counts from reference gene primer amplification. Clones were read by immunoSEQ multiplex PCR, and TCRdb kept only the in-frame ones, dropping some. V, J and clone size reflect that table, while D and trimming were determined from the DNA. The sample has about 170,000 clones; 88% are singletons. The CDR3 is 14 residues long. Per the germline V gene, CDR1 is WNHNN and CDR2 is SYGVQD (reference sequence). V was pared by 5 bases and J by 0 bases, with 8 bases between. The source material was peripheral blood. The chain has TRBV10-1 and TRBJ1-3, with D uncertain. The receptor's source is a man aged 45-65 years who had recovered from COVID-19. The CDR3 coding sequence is TGCGCCAGCAGTAAAGAGATCTCTGGAAACACCATATATTTT. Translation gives CASSKEISGNTIYF.